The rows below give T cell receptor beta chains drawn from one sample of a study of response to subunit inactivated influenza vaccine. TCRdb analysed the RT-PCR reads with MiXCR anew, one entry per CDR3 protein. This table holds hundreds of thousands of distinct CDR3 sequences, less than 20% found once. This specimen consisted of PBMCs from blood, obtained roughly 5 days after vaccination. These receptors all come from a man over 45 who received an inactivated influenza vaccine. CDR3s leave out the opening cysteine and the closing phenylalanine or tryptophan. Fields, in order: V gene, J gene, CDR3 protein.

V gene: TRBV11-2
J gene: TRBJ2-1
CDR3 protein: ASSLRAVSSYNEQF

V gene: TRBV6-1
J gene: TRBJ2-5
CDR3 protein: ASSDAMGQETQY

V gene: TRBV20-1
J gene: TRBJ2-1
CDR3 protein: SASYGDGYNEQF

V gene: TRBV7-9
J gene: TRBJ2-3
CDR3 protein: ASRGLAGEDTQY

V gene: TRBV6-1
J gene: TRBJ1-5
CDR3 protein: ASSRPPTVPLEPQH

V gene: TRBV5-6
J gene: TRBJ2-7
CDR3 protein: ASSLPGSAYEQY

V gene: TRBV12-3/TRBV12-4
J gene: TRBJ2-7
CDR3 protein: ASSPRQSHEQY

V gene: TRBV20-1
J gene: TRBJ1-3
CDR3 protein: SAREDKNYGNTIY

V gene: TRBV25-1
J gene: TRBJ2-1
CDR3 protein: ASGGPGRVYNEQF

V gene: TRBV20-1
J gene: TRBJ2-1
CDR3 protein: SPSKRGGINEQF

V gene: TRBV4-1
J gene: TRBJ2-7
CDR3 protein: ASSQERVTEQY

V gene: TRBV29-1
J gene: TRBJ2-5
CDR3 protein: SVDRYQETQY

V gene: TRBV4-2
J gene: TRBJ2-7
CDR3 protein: ASSQPGQGVYEQY

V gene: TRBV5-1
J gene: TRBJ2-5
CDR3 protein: ASRPQADTAGETQY